This passage covers 29 T cell receptor beta chains from one sample sequenced in a study of T cells in Graves' hyperthyroidism and ophthalmopathy. RNA transcripts served as the template for amplifying TCR beta CDR3 regions. Initially, a first-round RT-PCR of the TCR CDR3 employed the HTBI primer set. Using its own MiXCR run on the multiplex PCR reads, TCRdb lists one record per CDR3 protein. Among hundreds of thousands of distinct CDR3 sequences, about 20% were seen once, and the ten largest hold 3.5% to 4%. Input material: blood. These receptors were taken from a woman under 30 with Graves' hyperthyroidism.

This clonotype was picked up many times. The chain employs TRBV11-2 and TRBJ1-5; no firm D call. The CDR3 length is 16 residues. Looked up from germline, CDR1 is SGHAT and CDR2 is FQNNGV. V lost 1 base to trimming and J lost 3 bases, with 13 bases between them. The CDR3, as DNA: TGTGCCAGCAGCTTAGTATCTCGGCAGCCCAATCAGCCCCAGCATTTT. It encodes CASSLVSRQPNQPQHF.

The chain has TRBV6-2 or TRBV6-3 and TRBJ2-2; 14 bases match TRBD2. The CDR3 is made up of 19 amino acids. Germline CDR1 reads MNHEY; CDR2 reads SVGEGT. V trimming: 6 bases; J trimming: 0 bases; junction bases outside the gene matches: 9. CDR3 residues: CASRRGLAGDYTNTGELFF. The CDR3 region has the DNA TGTGCCAGCAGAAGGGGACTAGCGGGGGACTACACGAACACCGGGGAGCTGTTTTTT.

This clonotype showed up just a few times. V and J are TRBV12-3 or TRBV12-4 and TRBJ1-1; D not resolved. Trimming shortened V by 2 bases and J by 1 base, and 8 bases separated the two germline ends. The CDR3 is 14 residues long. CDR3 nucleotide sequence: TGTGCCAGCAGTTTATGGGAGGGGAACACTGAAGCTTTCTTT. Its translation: CASSLWEGNTEAFF.

This clonotype was seen at least ten times. The DNA of the CDR3 is TGTGCCTGGAGTGTACTCCCGGGCACTGAAGCTTTCTTT. It yields the protein CAWSVLPGTEAFF. The genes are TRBV30 and TRBJ1-1; D unresolved. CDR1 and CDR2 from the germline V gene are GTSNPN and SVGIG (reference sequence). Between the trimmed V and J ends, which lost 0 bases and 4 bases, there was a span of 9 bases. The CDR3 is 13 residues long.

This clonotype came up many times. V and J are TRBV12-3 or TRBV12-4 and TRBJ1-1, with a weak D call TRBD1 (6 bases). V gave up 2 bases and J gave up 0 bases, with 7 bases separating them. CDR3 length equals 14 residues. The CDR3 here is CASSLQGMNTEAFF. Here the CDR3 DNA reads TGTGCCAGCAGTTTACAGGGGATGAACACTGAAGCTTTCTTT.

V usage is TRBV10-1 and J usage is TRBJ2-5; D gene ambiguous. The CDR3 extends over 14 amino acids. Germline CDR1 and CDR2: WNHNN and SYGVQD (reference sequence). The germline V and J ends were trimmed by 0 bases and 1 base, with 6 bases remaining between them. The CDR3 loop reads CASSESMVQETQYF. In DNA, the CDR3 is TGCGCCAGCAGTGAGTCGATGGTCCAAGAGACCCAGTACTTC.

This clonotype came up many times. One junction end disagrees with the germline gene, perhaps due to a read error. The gene calls are TRBV27 and TRBJ1-5, with D tentatively TRBD1 (5 bases). The CDR3 is 15 amino acids. Germline V gene data show CDR1 as MNHEY and CDR2 as SMNVEV (reference sequence). CDR3 sequence: CASSRAGSSNRPQHF. In nucleotides, the CDR3 is TGTGCCAGCAGCCGCGCAGGGTCGAGCAATCGGCCCCAGCATTTT.

This clonotype has ten or more counts. This chain joins TRBV28 and TRBJ2-7; 11 bases match TRBD2. The length of the CDR3 is 15 residues. J was trimmed by 3 bases and V by 3 bases; bases with no gene match: 4. CDR1 and CDR2 from the germline V gene are MDHEN and SYDVKM. The DNA for the CDR3 is TGTGCCAGCAGTTTCCGAACTAGCGGGGGCTACGAGCAGTACTTC. It yields the protein CASSFRTSGGYEQYF.

On this clonotype: This may stem from a read error, because a much larger clone lies one nucleotide away. The V and J genes are TRBV19 and TRBJ1-1; D is uncertain. Germline V gene lookup returns CDR1 LNHDA and CDR2 SQIVND (reference sequence). This CDR3 region has 14 residues. CDR3 nucleotides: TGTACCAGTAGTATAGGCCGGGAATACACTGAAGCTTTCTTT. Translating it yields CTSSIGREYTEAFF.

In this sample, this clonotype turned up many times. The V and J genes are TRBV20-1 and TRBJ2-5; D unresolved. Trimming stripped 7 bases from V and 3 bases from J, with 15 bases between. Germline V CDR1 and CDR2: DFQATT, SNEGSKA (reference sequence). There are 13 residues in the CDR3. The chain's CDR3 is CSGPPLSKETQYF. The CDR3 bases are TGCAGTGGCCCACCTTTGTCGAAAGAGACCCAGTACTTC.

This clonotype was counted many times. The chain carries TRBV2 and TRBJ1-2; TRBD1 matches at 9 bases. CDR1 SNHLY and CDR2 FYNNEI come from the germline V gene. The CDR3 contains 12 residues. Germline trimming cut 6 bases from V and 6 bases from J; bases unmatched to any gene: 2. CDR3 bases: TGTGCCAGCAGACGACAGGGGGATGGCTACACCTTC. It specifies CASRRQGDGYTF.

This clonotype was seen many times. The chain carries TRBV12-3 or TRBV12-4 and TRBJ2-2; 14 bases map to TRBD2. J was trimmed by 4 bases and V by 3 bases; bases with no gene match: 7. The CDR3 length is 18 residues. DNA of the CDR3: TGTGCCAGCAGTTTTGGACTAGCGGGGGGCCCTCGCACCGGGGAGCTGTTTTTT. Translation gives CASSFGLAGGPRTGELFF.

The sample holds many counts of this clonotype. The chain joins TRBV6-2 or TRBV6-3 to TRBJ2-5; D gene uncertain. Trimming removed 5 bases at V and 3 bases at J, with 10 bases between. Germline values: CDR1 MNHEY, CDR2 SVGEGT. CDR3 length equals 13 residues. CDR3 DNA sequence: TGTGCCAGCAGTCCAACAGAAGAAGAGACCCAGTACTTC. It encodes CASSPTEEETQYF.

This clonotype was counted between two and nine times. The chain links TRBV5-1 to TRBJ2-2; D gene uncertain. With 4 bases removed from V and 9 bases from J, the gap between germline ends came to 28 bases. This CDR3 is built from 18 residues. Germline CDR1 and CDR2: SGHRS and YFSETQ. The CDR3 DNA sequence: TGCGCCAGCAGCCTCTCCCCCGGACCCCCCCGCACCTTGAGGGAGCTGTTTTTT. Translated, it gives CASSLSPGPPRTLRELFF.

This clonotype was observed a handful of times. V usage is TRBV5-5 and J usage is TRBJ2-2; TRBD2 matches at 10 bases. The J segment lost 10 bases and the V segment lost 7 bases, leaving 16 bases of the junction unmatched. The CDR3 has 16 residues. In germline, CDR1 is SGHKS, CDR2 YYEKEE (reference sequence). CDR3 coding DNA: TGTGCCAGCCGATGGGAACTAGCGGGGCCCGCAGTGGAGCTGTTTTTT. Protein: CASRWELAGPAVELFF.

In regard to this clonotype: At one of its ends the junction is not consistent with the germline gene, which may arise from a read error. This chain connects TRBV12-3 or TRBV12-4 to TRBJ1-2; D gene uncertain. CDR3 length equals 13 residues. The CDR3 spells CASSLGHPYVYTF. CDR3 DNA: TGTGCCAGCAGTTTAGGACATCCCTATGTCTACACCTTC.

This clonotype was detected ten times or more. This chain uses TRBV7-8 with TRBJ1-1; 8 bases line up with TRBD1. The germline gives CDR1 SGHVS, CDR2 FQNEAQ. This CDR3 region has 11 residues. The trim removed 3 bases at V and 11 bases at J, leaving 2 bases unmatched. This CDR3 is CASSLTGDAFF. The CDR3 DNA sequence: TGTGCCAGCAGCTTGACAGGGGACGCTTTCTTT.

The table lists this clonotype with many counts. V gene TRBV20-1 combines with J gene TRBJ2-7; 9 bases are a match to TRBD2. CDR1 and CDR2 (germline): DFQATT, SNEGSKA (reference sequence). This CDR3 has 17 amino acids. V was clipped by 3 bases and J by 1 base; unmatched bases: 13. The CDR3 reads CSASIVLRLAGSYEQYF. The CDR3, as DNA: TGCAGTGCTAGTATCGTCTTGAGGCTAGCGGGGTCCTACGAGCAGTACTTC.

This clonotype was recorded many times. Written as DNA, the CDR3 is TGTGCCAGCAGTTTAACAGGGCCCACCGGGGAGCTGTTTTTT. It specifies CASSLTGPTGELFF. This chain joins TRBV12-3 or TRBV12-4 and TRBJ2-2; D is perhaps TRBD1 (6 bases). The CDR3 totals 14 residues. V lost 2 bases and J lost 4, with 8 bases in between.

This clonotype showed up just a few times. The CDR3 coding sequence is TGTGCCAGCACCCTTCATTCTTCACCCCTCCACTTT. Its protein is CASTLHSSPLHF. The genes are TRBV11-2 and TRBJ1-6; D uncertain. The CDR3 totals 12 residues. Trimming took off 7 bases at V and 9 bases at J, with 10 bases between the two ends. Germline V CDR1 and CDR2: SGHAT, FQNNGV.

This clonotype was seen many times. The J gene is TRBJ1-5, the V gene TRBV20-1; 7 nucleotides line up with TRBD1. The V gene end was trimmed by 5 bases and the J gene end by 5 bases; junction bases not matched to a gene: 9. This CDR3 is 14 amino acids long. From germline, CDR1 is DFQATT and CDR2 SNEGSKA (reference sequence). CDR3 DNA sequence: TGCAGTGCTGATGGGGGCAGGGGGGATCAGCCCCAGCATTTT. Translated: CSADGGRGDQPQHF.

This chain joins TRBV5-1 and TRBJ2-5; TRBD2 might be the D (6 bases). This CDR3 has 13 amino acids. V was trimmed by 2 bases and J by 4 bases, leaving 9 bases between them. The germline V gene has CDR1 SGHRS and CDR2 YFSETQ. Here the CDR3 DNA reads TGCGCCAGCAGCTTTCGGGGGTCAGAGACCCAGTACTTC. Encoded protein: CASSFRGSETQYF. Full variable domain (rest looked up from reference TRBV5-1 and TRBJ2-5): KAGVTQTPRYLIKTRGQQVTLSCSPISGHRSVSWYQQTPGQGLQFLFEYFSETQRNKGNFPGRFSGRQFSNSRSEMNVSTLELGDSALYLCASSFRGSETQYFGPGTRLLVL.

The rearrangement links TRBV18 to TRBJ1-5, with 9 positions matching TRBD1. CDR3 size: 17 residues. Trimming removed 2 bases from V and 1 base from J; junction bases left unmatched: 6. The germline CDR1 and CDR2 sequences are KGHSH and LQKENI. Here the CDR3 reads CASSPTPGQGSNQPQHF. In DNA form, the CDR3 reads TGTGCCAGCTCACCAACACCGGGACAGGGAAGCAATCAGCCCCAGCATTTT.

This clonotype was detected ten times or more. This chain links TRBV6-5 with TRBJ1-5, with D maybe TRBD1 (5 bases). Trimming removed 0 bases at V and 7 bases at J, with 13 bases between. This CDR3 has 15 amino acids. The germline V gene has CDR1 MNHEY and CDR2 SVGAGI. CDR3 nucleotides: TGTGCCAGCAGTTACTCGAGGGGTGGGGACCAGCCCCAGCATTTT. It translates to CASSYSRGGDQPQHF.

This clonotype has ten or more counts. This rearrangement joins TRBV5-1 to TRBJ1-1, with D unresolved. Trimming took 3 bases from V and 8 from J, leaving 17 bases between them. CDR1 SGHRS and CDR2 YFSETQ come from the germline V gene. This CDR3 region has 14 residues. Here the CDR3 DNA reads TGCGCCAGCAGCTCCGAAGCCTGGGCCTCGGAAGCTTTCTTT. Its protein product is CASSSEAWASEAFF.

On this clonotype: A read error may account for a junction end that differs from germline. CDR3 residues: CASSFGADRGRRF. DNA for the CDR3: TGTGCCAGCAGCTTTGGTGCGGACAGGGGTCGGCGGTTT. The chain links TRBV7-8 to TRBJ1-1; 9 positions agree with TRBD1. The CDR3 covers 13 residues. Per the germline V gene, CDR1 is SGHVS and CDR2 is FQNEAQ. The full variable domain, completed using reference TRBV7-8 and TRBJ1-1, is GAGVSQSPRYKVAKRGQDVALRCDPISGHVSLFWYQQALGQGPEFLTYFQNEAQLDKSGLPSDRFFAERPEGSVSTLKIQRTQQEDSAVYLCASSFGADRGRRFGQGTRLTVV.

This clonotype showed up many times. The J gene is TRBJ1-1, the V gene TRBV20-1, with TRBD1 matching over 9 bases. Germline CDR1 is DFQATT and CDR2 is SNEGSKA (reference sequence). This CDR3 is 16 amino acids long. V was pared by 6 bases and J by 3 bases, with 14 bases of the junction left unmatched. CDR3 in amino acids: CSAGTGSLLKDTEAFF. The CDR3 nucleotides read TGCAGTGCCGGGACAGGGTCCCTCCTCAAGGACACTGAAGCTTTCTTT.

This chain connects TRBV28 to TRBJ2-7; 12 nucleotides line up with TRBD2. The germline V gene encodes CDR1 MDHEN and CDR2 SYDVKM. The CDR3 is made up of 18 amino acids. V was clipped by 7 bases and J by 0 bases; unmatched bases: 13. In DNA form, the CDR3 reads TGTGCCAGCACGGGACTAGCGGGCCCGATGGGGAGCTCCTACGAGCAGTACTTC. It is translated as CASTGLAGPMGSSYEQYF.

This clonotype was picked up a small number of times. The chain uses TRBV4-1 and TRBJ2-5, with TRBD2 identical over 9 bases. Per the germline V gene, CDR1 is MGHRA and CDR2 is YSYEKL. After removal of 3 bases from V and 3 bases from J, the junction contained 5 bases not matched to a gene. The CDR3 loop spans 15 amino acids. The DNA for the CDR3 is TGCGCCAGCAGCCACGGAATAGCGGGAGAAGAGACCCAGTACTTC. Translated: CASSHGIAGEETQYF.